Listed below are T cell receptor beta chains from one sample, sequenced in a study of monozygotic twins with inflammatory bowel disease. Reprocessing the 5' RACE reads, TCRdb reports a single entry for every CDR3 protein and omits DNA. The specimen's table records some 400,000 distinct CDR3 sequences. The sample consisted of blood. The receptors here all came from a human donor with ulcerative colitis or Crohn's disease, or a healthy co-twin of an affected twin (not recorded which). Both conserved end residues are part of each CDR3. Each record gives: CDR3 protein, V gene, J gene.

CDR3aa: CATSKDPRRLSSYEQYF
v_gene: TRBV15
j_gene: TRBJ2-7

CDR3aa: CASSLLAGTGVSGANVLTF
v_gene: TRBV12-3/TRBV12-4
j_gene: TRBJ2-6

CDR3aa: CASSQGGGSYEQYF
v_gene: TRBV4-2
j_gene: TRBJ2-7

CDR3aa: CASRNKGGTDTQYF
v_gene: TRBV25-1
j_gene: TRBJ2-3

CDR3aa: CASSSLAGGSTDTQYF
v_gene: TRBV5-1
j_gene: TRBJ2-3

CDR3aa: CSARERQGRLRTEAFF
v_gene: TRBV20-1
j_gene: TRBJ1-1

CDR3aa: CASSPPTGRPTEAFF
v_gene: TRBV6-1
j_gene: TRBJ1-1

CDR3aa: CASSQETYANTDTQYF
v_gene: TRBV4-3
j_gene: TRBJ2-3

CDR3aa: CASSFNRGDEQFF
v_gene: TRBV6-5
j_gene: TRBJ2-1

CDR3aa: CSVLGLLNEQFF
v_gene: TRBV29-1
j_gene: TRBJ2-1

CDR3aa: CSARDLTRGPYEQYF
v_gene: TRBV20-1
j_gene: TRBJ2-7

CDR3aa: CSATSGVGEQYF
v_gene: TRBV20-1
j_gene: TRBJ2-7

CDR3aa: CSASRPMAKNIQYF
v_gene: TRBV20-1
j_gene: TRBJ2-4

CDR3aa: CASSKGPYNQPQHF
v_gene: TRBV6-1
j_gene: TRBJ1-5

CDR3aa: CASSLAPVNYGYTF
v_gene: TRBV7-9
j_gene: TRBJ1-2

CDR3aa: CASSVRLATNTDTQYF
v_gene: TRBV3-1
j_gene: TRBJ2-3

CDR3aa: CASSLSSTRTGELFF
v_gene: TRBV5-6
j_gene: TRBJ2-2

CDR3aa: CSAQSTTRSGTDTQYF
v_gene: TRBV20-1
j_gene: TRBJ2-3

CDR3aa: CSASESWAKTQYF
v_gene: TRBV20-1
j_gene: TRBJ2-5

CDR3aa: CASRTLAGRSTGELFF
v_gene: TRBV6-5
j_gene: TRBJ2-2